This paragraph covers one T cell receptor beta chain sequence. As yet, its antigen is unknown. The data originate from a study of T cell responses to AZD1222 COVID-19 vaccine. CDR1 MDHEN and CDR2 SYDVKM come from the germline V gene. With 5 bases removed from V and 3 bases from J, the gap between germline ends came to 13 bases. The CDR3 spans 14 residues. Study-wide results and caveats: Samples come after the peak T cell response, not at day 14. Possibly, clonal diversity was underestimated; donors were largely white British and included more females.

Sequencing was performed with immunoSEQ multiplex PCR; in TCRdb, only in-frame clones are kept and a portion is missing. The sample has about 87,000 clones, roughly 90% seen once. This TCR came from an adult in good health. This material consisted of peripheral blood, taken on day 0 of AZD1222 vaccination. The J gene is TRBJ1-1, the V gene TRBV28; TRBD1 might be the D (5 bases). The CDR3 region is CASSHARGDTEAFF. The CDR3 region has the DNA TGTGCCAGCAGTCACGCGAGAGGGGACACTGAAGCTTTCTTT. Full variable domain (outside the CDR3, taken from reference TRBV28 and TRBJ1-1): DVKVTQSSRYLVKRTGEKVFLECVQDMDHENMFWYRQDPGLGLRLIYFSYDVKMKEKGDIPEGYSVSREKKERFSLILESASTNQTSMYLCASSHARGDTEAFFGQGTRLTVV.